This entry lists 22 T cell receptor beta chains sequenced from one sample in a study of technical replicates of blood from a handful of donors. Repertoires were generated with immunoSEQ multiplex PCR, while TCRdb's copy carries only in-frame clones and drops some. The sample has 95,000 to 100,000 clones; around 95% are singletons. Sequences were obtained from T cells isolated from PBMCs. Receptors were obtained from a human donor in good health.

The V gene is TRBV19, the J gene TRBJ1-6; D might be TRBD1 (5 bases). V lost 11 bases and J 4 bases, leaving 12 bases between the germline ends. Germline assignment: CDR1 LNHDA and CDR2 SQIVND (reference sequence). The CDR3 is 13 residues long. Written as DNA, the CDR3 is TGTGCCTCTACCCAGGGTTATAATTCACCCCTCCACTTT. Translating gives CASTQGYNSPLHF.

CDR3: CASSEVHTYEQYF. CDR3 DNA: TGTGCCAGCAGTGAAGTCCACACCTACGAGCAGTACTTC. The rearrangement links TRBV6-1 to TRBJ2-7; no clear D gene. Germline CDR1 MNHNS, CDR2 SASEGT. V was shortened by 1 base and J by 2 bases, with 6 bases between the two germline ends. The CDR3 spans 13 residues.

This chain links TRBV28 with TRBJ1-1; 7 bases agree with TRBD1. Trimming removed 6 bases from V and 7 bases from J; junction bases left unmatched: 11. Looked up from germline, CDR1 is MDHEN and CDR2 is SYDVKM. The CDR3 has 14 residues. DNA for the CDR3: TGTGCCAGCAGAGAAGTACAGACAGGGTTTGAAGCTTTCTTT. This sequence encodes CASREVQTGFEAFF.

V is TRBV27 and J is TRBJ2-3, with a possible D match to TRBD1 (5 bases). The V and J ends lost 5 bases and 5 bases respectively, with 11 bases between them. This CDR3 has 13 amino acids. Germline V gene sequence: CDR1 MNHEY, CDR2 SMNVEV (reference sequence). The CDR3: CASSPGRGDTQYF. CDR3 nucleotide sequence: TGTGCCAGCAGTCCGGGTAGGGGAGATACGCAGTATTTT.

This clone turned up a few times. The J gene is TRBJ1-1, the V gene TRBV30, with D hard to call. Looked up from germline, CDR1 is GTSNPN and CDR2 is SVGIG (reference sequence). Trimming cost V 7 bases and J 4 bases, with 13 bases left between them. This CDR3 has 12 amino acids. The CDR3 protein is CAYKDWSTEAFF. As DNA, the CDR3 is TGTGCCTACAAAGACTGGAGCACTGAAGCTTTCTTT.

Turning to this clone: At the DNA level, this CDR3 is encoded by other sequences in the same sample as well. The J gene is TRBJ2-6, the V gene TRBV9, with 8 bases that match TRBD1. Germline CDR1 reads SGDLS; CDR2 reads YYNGEE. The CDR3 is made up of 18 amino acids. Losses at the gene ends were 5 bases for V and 0 bases for J; bases not matched to a gene: 10. The CDR3 loop reads CASSEGGTGGSGANVLTF. CDR3 sequence (DNA): TGTGCCAGCAGTGAAGGCGGGACAGGAGGCTCTGGGGCCAACGTCCTGACTTTC.

The gene calls are TRBV29-1 and TRBJ1-3; 7 positions match TRBD1. The CDR3 consists of 13 residues. Per germline, CDR1 SQVTM and CDR2 ANQGSEA. V lost 6 bases, J lost 4 bases, and 6 bases stayed unmatched. The DNA of the CDR3 is TGCAGCGTGCACAGGGGTTCGGGAAACACCATATATTTT. It yields the protein CSVHRGSGNTIYF. The entire variable domain, with the rest obtained from reference TRBV29-1 and TRBJ1-3, is as follows: SAVISQKPSRDICQRGTSLTIQCQVDSQVTMMFWYRQQPGQSLTLIATANQGSEATYESGFVIDKFPISRPNLTFSTLTVSNMSPEDSSIYLCSVHRGSGNTIYFGEGSWLTVV.

This chain uses TRBV18 with TRBJ2-7; a possible D gene is TRBD2 (5 bases). Germline CDR1 reads KGHSH; CDR2 reads LQKENI. V was clipped by 3 bases and J by 2 bases, with 8 bases between them. CDR3 size: 13 residues. In DNA, the CDR3 is TGTGCCAGCTCACCTGCACTAGCCTACGAGCAGTACTTC. This encodes CASSPALAYEQYF.

The chain joins TRBV9 to TRBJ2-7, with 7 positions matching TRBD2. The CDR3 contains 13 residues. Per germline, CDR1 SGDLS and CDR2 YYNGEE. V trimming: 4 bases; J trimming: 5 bases; junction bases outside the gene matches: 6. CDR3 bases: TGTGCCAGCAGCTCCCTAGCGGCCAACGAGCAGTACTTC. Residues: CASSSLAANEQYF.

This chain joins TRBV25-1 and TRBJ1-1; D is perhaps TRBD1 (5 bases). Trimming pared 8 bases from V and 3 bases from J, leaving 13 bases between. Looked up from germline, CDR1 is MGHDK and CDR2 is SYGVNS. This CDR3 comprises 13 residues. CDR3 residues: CASQSGWDTEAFF. The CDR3 nucleotides are TGTGCCAGCCAATCAGGGTGGGACACTGAAGCTTTCTTT.

This sequence joins TRBV28 and TRBJ2-3; TRBD2 matches 7 bases. The V gene's germline CDR1 is MDHEN and CDR2 SYDVKM. V lost 5 bases to trimming and J lost 8 bases; unmatched junction nucleotides: 19. CDR3 length: 17 amino acids. The CDR3 loop is CASSPGSGLGGVGTQYF. The CDR3 DNA reads TGTGCCAGCAGTCCCGGTAGTGGACTAGGAGGAGTGGGTACGCAGTATTTT.

This chain joins TRBV19 and TRBJ1-4; TRBD1 might be the D (6 bases). CDR1 and CDR2 from the germline V gene are LNHDA and SQIVND (reference sequence). The length of the CDR3 is 15 residues. V was cut by 5 bases and J by 7 bases, with 17 bases left in between. The CDR3 DNA reads as TGTGCCAGTAGTCCAACAGGGTTGAGGTTTGAAAAACTGTTTTTT. Translated, it gives CASSPTGLRFEKLFF.

The chain carries TRBV6-1 and TRBJ2-3; weak D call: TRBD2 (7 bases). CDR3 size: 18 residues. Germline V gives CDR1 MNHNS, CDR2 SASEGT. The germline V and J ends were trimmed by 1 base and 2 bases, with 19 bases remaining between them. The DNA for the CDR3 is TGTGCCAGCAGTGAAGGCTGGGGGGGCAGGACCCTCACAGATACGCAGTATTTT. Protein sequence: CASSEGWGGRTLTDTQYF.

The chain uses TRBV11-2 and TRBJ2-5, with 12 bases that match TRBD2. The J segment lost 2 bases and the V segment lost 4 bases, leaving 8 bases of the junction unmatched. The CDR3 has 17 amino acids. Germline V CDR1 and CDR2: SGHAT, FQNNGV. The CDR3 coding sequence is TGTGCCAGCAGCTCTACGACTAGCGGGGGTTTACAAGAGACCCAGTACTTC. This codes for CASSSTTSGGLQETQYF. Using reference TRBV11-2 and TRBJ2-5 for the parts outside the CDR3, the full variable domain is EAGVAQSPRYKIIEKRQSVAFWCNPISGHATLYWYQQILGQGPKLLIQFQNNGVVDDSQLPKDRFSAERLKGVDSTLKIQPAKLEDSAVYLCASSSTTSGGLQETQYFGPGTRLLVL.

V usage is TRBV7-9 and J usage is TRBJ1-6; D gene unclear. V was pared by 2 bases and J by 8 bases, with 13 bases between. The germline V gene encodes CDR1 SEHNR and CDR2 FQNEAQ (reference sequence). This CDR3 has 15 residues. Here the CDR3 DNA reads TGTGCCAGCAGCTTATCAGGCCCATCGGATTCACCCCTCCACTTT. Protein product: CASSLSGPSDSPLHF. The whole variable domain, filled in from reference TRBV7-9 and TRBJ1-6, reads DTGVSQNPRHKITKRGQNVTFRCDPISEHNRLYWYRQTLGQGPEFLTYFQNEAQLEKSRLLSDRFSAERPKGSFSTLEIQRTEQGDSAMYLCASSLSGPSDSPLHFGNGTRLTVT.

This chain links TRBV2 with TRBJ1-5; TRBD1 is a possible D gene (5 bases). The V gene lost 1 base and the J gene lost 7 bases, with 14 bases spanning the gap. CDR3 length equals 15 residues. Germline assignment: CDR1 SNHLY and CDR2 FYNNEI. The DNA of the CDR3 is TGTGCCAGCAGTGAAGTGGTAGGGGCAGGGCAGCCCCAGCATTTT. Protein: CASSEVVGAGQPQHF.

In DNA form, the CDR3 reads TGTGCCAGCAGCTTAGTACCCCGACAGGGGGCCTCTGGAAACACCATATATTTT. Translating gives CASSLVPRQGASGNTIYF. This chain joins TRBV7-8 and TRBJ1-3; 10 nucleotides align to TRBD1. The CDR3 runs 18 residues. The ends lost 1 base at V and 0 bases at J; junction bases unmatched: 6. CDR1 SGHVS and CDR2 FQNEAQ come from the germline V gene.

The chain is built from TRBV5-1 and TRBJ2-1; D call uncertain. The CDR3 loop spans 13 amino acids. Germline V gene data show CDR1 as SGHRS and CDR2 as YFSETQ. V was trimmed by 0 bases and J by 8 bases, leaving 9 bases between them. The CDR3 loop reads CASSLVESDEQFF. The CDR3 nucleotides are TGCGCCAGCAGCTTGGTTGAGTCTGATGAGCAGTTCTTC.

The genes are TRBV4-1 and TRBJ1-1, with no clear D. CDR3 length equals 14 residues. The germline V and J ends were trimmed by 0 bases and 4 bases, with 9 bases remaining between them. From germline, CDR1 is MGHRA and CDR2 YSYEKL. CDR3 protein: CASSQEAASTEAFF. CDR3 nucleotides: TGCGCCAGCAGCCAAGAAGCAGCGAGCACTGAAGCTTTCTTT.

This clone is a singleton in its sample. The chain has TRBV7-9 and TRBJ2-1; maybe TRBD2 (5 bases). The germline V gene has CDR1 SEHNR and CDR2 FQNEAQ (reference sequence). With 1 base removed from V and 2 bases from J, the gap between germline ends came to 6 bases. CDR3 length equals 14 residues. CDR3 nucleotides: TGTGCCAGCAGCTTAGTAGCGACCTACAATGAGCAGTTCTTC. The encoded protein is CASSLVATYNEQFF.

V usage is TRBV30 and J usage is TRBJ1-4; D is undetermined. The CDR3 contains 14 residues. Germline CDR1 reads GTSNPN; CDR2 reads SVGIG (reference sequence). V lost 4 bases, J lost 9 bases, and 18 bases lay in between. The CDR3 spells CAWNYGSRFQKLFF. The CDR3 nucleotides read TGTGCCTGGAATTATGGTAGCCGGTTTCAAAAACTGTTTTTT.

The V gene is TRBV20-1, the J gene TRBJ2-3; no reliable D call. V shed 3 bases and J shed 6 bases, with 7 bases lying between them. The CDR3 runs to 11 residues. The V gene's germline CDR1 is DFQATT and CDR2 SNEGSKA (reference sequence). CDR3 bases: TGCAGTGCTAGGAGCCACGATACGCAGTATTTT. It encodes CSARSHDTQYF.